This T cell receptor (beta chain) was recovered during a study of radiation and T cells in renal cell carcinoma. Treatment denoted: treatment-naive control, cytoreductive nephrectomy. Control samples are tumors resected by cytoreductive nephrectomy without prior radiation. Sequenced control tumors were from about a dozen males and 4 females, median age roughly 60. The study, taken as a whole, reports: Only small tumor regions of around 1 g were sampled. Compared with controls, irradiated tumors showed greater TCR clonality.

This CDR3 is 12 amino acids long. Germline CDR1 is SQVTM and CDR2 is ANQGSEA. Trimming took 6 bases from V and 2 from J, leaving 10 bases between them. Details on this clone: What it recognizes is unknown.

Data came from immunoSEQ multiplex PCR; TCRdb stores just in-frame clones and leaves some out. The profile shows approximately 8,400 clones, 55% to 65% of them singletons. The rearrangement links TRBV29-1 to TRBJ2-5; tentatively, D is TRBD2 (6 bases). The sequencing used tumor tissue, collected from a patient whose treatment was nephrectomy without radiotherapy. The clonotype originates from a man aged 55 to 70 with renal cell carcinoma. The CDR3, as DNA: TGCAGCGTCTCTCGGGGGCAAGAGACCCAGTACTTC. This gives the protein CSVSRGQETQYF.